This TCR beta chain originates from a study of blood T cell repertoires in COVID-19. For the study at large: The samples span acute and convalescent COVID-19 from the United States, Italy and Spain. Nucleic acid was either cDNA or gDNA, and it came from T cells, B-cell-depleted T cells, or PBMCs.

The table came from immunoSEQ multiplex PCR; TCRdb's copy has only in-frame clones and leaves some out. The data contain about 64,000 clones, 85% to 90% of them singletons. The germline V gene encodes CDR1 SGDLS and CDR2 YYNGEE. Trimming removed 4 bases at V and 4 bases at J, with 18 bases between. The length of the CDR3 is 16 residues. V usage is TRBV9 and J usage is TRBJ1-3; D gene uncertain. Sequencing was performed on peripheral blood. This receptor was taken from a man aged 45 to 65 with active COVID-19. CDR3 region: CASSSNVGGFGNTIYF. In DNA, the CDR3 is TGTGCCAGCAGCTCAAATGTAGGAGGGTTCGGAAACACCATATATTTT.